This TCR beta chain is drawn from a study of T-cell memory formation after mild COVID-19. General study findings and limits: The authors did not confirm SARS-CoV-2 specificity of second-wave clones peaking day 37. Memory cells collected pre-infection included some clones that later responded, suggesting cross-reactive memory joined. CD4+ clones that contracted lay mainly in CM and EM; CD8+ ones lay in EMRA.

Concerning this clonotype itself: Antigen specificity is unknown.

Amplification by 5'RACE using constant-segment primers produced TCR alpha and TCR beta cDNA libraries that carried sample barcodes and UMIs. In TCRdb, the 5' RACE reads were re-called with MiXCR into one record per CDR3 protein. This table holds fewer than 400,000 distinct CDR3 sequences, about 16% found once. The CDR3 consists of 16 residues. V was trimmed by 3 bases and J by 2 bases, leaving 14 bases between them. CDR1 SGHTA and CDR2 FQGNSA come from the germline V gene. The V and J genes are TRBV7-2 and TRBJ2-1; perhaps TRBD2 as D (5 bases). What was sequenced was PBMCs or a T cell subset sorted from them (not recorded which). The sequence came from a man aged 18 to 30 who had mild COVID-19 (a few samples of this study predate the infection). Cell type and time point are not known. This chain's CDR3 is CASSFTSGSPYNEQFF. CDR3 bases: TGTGCCAGCAGCTTTACATCGGGGTCCCCCTACAATGAGCAGTTCTTC.